These 13 T cell receptor beta chains came from one sample sequenced in a study of cytomegalovirus exposure and HLA in healthy donors. Researchers ran the PCR with 60 Vbeta and 13 Jbeta primers. Profiled with immunoSEQ multiplex PCR; TCRdb holds only in-frame clones, not every one. The sample includes approximately 120,000 clones, about 80% seen only once; the top ten take about 7.7%. The sequenced sample was PBMCs. The receptors stem from a woman aged 50 to 60 in good health and CMV-seropositive.

The chain employs TRBV29-1 and TRBJ2-7; the match to TRBD2 covers 8 bases. V was clipped by 7 bases and J by 4 bases; unmatched bases: 12. Germline lookup yields CDR1 SQVTM and CDR2 ANQGSEA. This CDR3 is 14 amino acids long. The CDR3 DNA sequence: TGCAGCGCCGAACTTCGGGGGGGTCATTACGAGCAGTACTTC. Translation gives CSAELRGGHYEQYF.

As regards this clone: Its ends do not fully match the called genes, so a read error is possible. The chain recombines TRBV2 with TRBJ2-4; 8 nucleotides agree with TRBD1. Germline lookup yields CDR1 SNHLY and CDR2 FYNNEI. This CDR3 contains 16 residues. CDR3 protein: CASSLDRGLDKNSQYF. The CDR3 nucleotides are TGTGCCAGCAGTTTAGACAGGGGCTTGGACAAAAACAGTCAGTACTTC.

This chain links TRBV7-4 with TRBJ2-2; 7 nucleotides line up with TRBD1. The CDR3 has 15 residues. Germline values: CDR1 SGHVT, CDR2 SQSDAQ. With 6 bases clipped from V and 1 base from J, the junction kept 5 bases outside the gene matches. For the CDR3, the DNA is TGTGCCAGCAGTCTCCGGACAGGGAACACCGGGGAGCTGTTTTTT. Its protein is CASSLRTGNTGELFF.

This CDR3 is CASTKREDVYEQYF. The CDR3 nucleotides are TGCGCCAGCACCAAGCGGGAGGATGTCTACGAGCAGTACTTC. The chain combines TRBV10-1 with TRBJ2-7, with 9 positions matching TRBD2. CDR3 length: 14 amino acids. Germline-derived CDR1 and CDR2 are WNHNN and SYGVQD (reference sequence). The trim removed 7 bases at V and 3 bases at J, leaving 7 bases unmatched.

The chain couples TRBV25-1 to TRBJ1-2; the D gene is possibly TRBD1 (5 bases). Trimming cost V 2 bases and J 6 bases, with 10 bases left between them. CDR3 size: 13 residues. Per the germline V gene, CDR1 is MGHDK and CDR2 is SYGVNS. The CDR3 spells CASSEGGADGYTF. Here the CDR3 DNA reads TGTGCCAGCAGTGAAGGAGGGGCGGATGGCTACACCTTC.

The gene calls are TRBV2 and TRBJ2-7, with TRBD1 matching over 9 bases. The CDR3 length is 15 residues. Germline CDR1 reads SNHLY; CDR2 reads FYNNEI. J was trimmed by 4 bases and V by 6 bases; bases with no gene match: 10. The CDR3 loop is CASSAPGTGRYEQYF. DNA for the CDR3: TGTGCCAGCAGCGCCCCCGGGACAGGGAGGTACGAGCAGTACTTC.

The rearrangement joins TRBV5-1 to TRBJ2-2; D unclear. Trimming stripped 0 bases from V and 3 bases from J, with 6 bases between. The CDR3 totals 14 residues. Germline V gene data show CDR1 as SGHRS and CDR2 as YFSETQ. The CDR3 nucleotides are TGCGCCAGCAGCTTGGCCAGTGACACCGGGGAGCTGTTTTTT. Encoded protein: CASSLASDTGELFF.

Only a few counts were recorded for this clone. The CDR3 is CASSRLAGGNEQFF. The CDR3 bases are TGTGCCAGCAGCAGACTAGCGGGAGGAAATGAGCAGTTCTTC. This chain connects TRBV6-4 to TRBJ2-1; 13 bases line up with TRBD2. This CDR3 region has 14 residues. Trimming cost V 6 bases and J 7 bases; bases outside gene matches: 3. In germline, CDR1 is MRHNA, CDR2 SNTAGT.

This chain uses TRBV5-4 with TRBJ2-5; 10 bases are shared with TRBD1. This CDR3 contains 15 residues. Germline values: CDR1 SGHNT, CDR2 YYREEE (reference sequence). V was clipped by 4 bases and J by 4 bases; unmatched bases: 7. CDR3 region: CASSLTGGGGETQYF. CDR3 nucleotides: TGTGCCAGCAGCCTGACAGGGGGCGGGGGAGAGACCCAGTACTTC. Drawing the rest from reference TRBV5-4 and TRBJ2-5, the complete variable domain is ETGVTQSPTHLIKTRGQQVTLRCSSQSGHNTVSWYQQALGQGPQFIFQYYREEENGRGNFPPRFSGLQFPNYSSELNVNALELDDSALYLCASSLTGGGGETQYFGPGTRLLVL.

J is TRBJ2-2 and V is TRBV9; D remains unclear. The CDR3 is 16 residues long. Germline V gene data show CDR1 as SGDLS and CDR2 as YYNGEE. Trimming shortened V by 2 bases and J by 6 bases, and 17 bases separated the two germline ends. The CDR3 DNA reads TGTGCCAGCAGCGTGCTTCCATTCTCTACGGCCGGGGAGCTGTTTTTT. The encoded protein is CASSVLPFSTAGELFF.

This chain links TRBV19 with TRBJ1-2; D may be TRBD1 (5 bases). The CDR3 spans 13 residues. The germline V gene has CDR1 LNHDA and CDR2 SQIVND (reference sequence). Trimming cost V 3 bases and J 4 bases, with 9 bases left between them. In nucleotides, the CDR3 is TGTGCCAGTAGTATCGACAGTCTCTATGGCTACACCTTC. Amino acids: CASSIDSLYGYTF.

Comment on this clone: Its ends do not fully match the called genes, so a read error is possible. The CDR3 reads CSSNRGGARSSYNEQFF. In DNA, the CDR3 is TGTTCCAGCAACCGGGGGGGGGCGAGGAGCTCCTACAATGAGCAGTTCTTC. The chain links TRBV7-9 to TRBJ2-1, with 8 bases that match TRBD2. The CDR3 runs 17 residues. Germline CDR1 SEHNR, CDR2 FQNEAQ (reference sequence).

This clone was counted only a few times. An end of the junction does not agree with germline; a read error may underlie this. The J gene is TRBJ2-6, the V gene TRBV7-9; 7 bases are shared with TRBD2. The germline V gene has CDR1 SEHNR and CDR2 FQNEAQ (reference sequence). The CDR3 extends over 16 amino acids. The CDR3 nucleotides read TGTGCCAGCAGCTCGGGGGGAAACGCTGGGGCCAACGGCCTGACTTTC. Encoded protein: CASSSGGNAGANGLTF.